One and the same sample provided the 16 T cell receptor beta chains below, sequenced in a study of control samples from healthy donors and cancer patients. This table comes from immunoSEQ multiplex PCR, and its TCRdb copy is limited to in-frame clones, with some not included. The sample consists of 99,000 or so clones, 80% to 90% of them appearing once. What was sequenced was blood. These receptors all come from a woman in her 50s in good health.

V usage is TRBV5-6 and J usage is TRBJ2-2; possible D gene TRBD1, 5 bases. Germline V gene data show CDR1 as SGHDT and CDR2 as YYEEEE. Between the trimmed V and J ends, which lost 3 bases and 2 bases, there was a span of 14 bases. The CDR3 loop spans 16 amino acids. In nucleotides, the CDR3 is TGTGCCAGCAGCTCCAGACAGATCTCTAACACCGGGGAGCTGTTTTTT. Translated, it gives CASSSRQISNTGELFF.

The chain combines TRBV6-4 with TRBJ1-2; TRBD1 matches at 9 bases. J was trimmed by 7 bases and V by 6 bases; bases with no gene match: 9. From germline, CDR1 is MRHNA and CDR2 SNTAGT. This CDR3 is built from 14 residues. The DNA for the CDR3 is TGTGCCAGCAGGCCGTCAGGGACAGGGTCTGGCTACACCTTC. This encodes CASRPSGTGSGYTF.

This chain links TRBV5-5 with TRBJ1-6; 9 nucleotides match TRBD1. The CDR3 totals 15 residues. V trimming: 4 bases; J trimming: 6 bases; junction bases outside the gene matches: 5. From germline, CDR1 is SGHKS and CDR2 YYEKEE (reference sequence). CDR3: CASSVSGQGNSPLHF. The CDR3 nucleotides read TGTGCCAGCAGCGTCTCGGGACAGGGTAATTCACCCCTCCACTTT.

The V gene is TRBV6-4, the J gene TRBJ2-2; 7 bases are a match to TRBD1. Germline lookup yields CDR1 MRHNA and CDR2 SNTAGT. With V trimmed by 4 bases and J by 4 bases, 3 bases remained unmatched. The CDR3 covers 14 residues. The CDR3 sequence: CASSATGSTGELFF. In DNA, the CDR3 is TGTGCCAGCAGTGCGACAGGGAGCACCGGGGAGCTGTTTTTT.

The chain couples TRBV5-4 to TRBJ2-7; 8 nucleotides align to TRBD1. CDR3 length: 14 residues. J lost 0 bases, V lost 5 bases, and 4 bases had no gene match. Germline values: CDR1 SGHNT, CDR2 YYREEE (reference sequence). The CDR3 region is CASRTDRGSYEQYF. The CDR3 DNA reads TGTGCCAGCAGAACCGACAGGGGCTCCTACGAGCAGTACTTC.

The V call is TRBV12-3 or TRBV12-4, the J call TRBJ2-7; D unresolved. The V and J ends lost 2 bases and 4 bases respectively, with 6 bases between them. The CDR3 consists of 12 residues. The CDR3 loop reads CASSLSQYEQYF. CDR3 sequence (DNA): TGTGCCAGCAGTTTATCCCAGTACGAGCAGTACTTC.

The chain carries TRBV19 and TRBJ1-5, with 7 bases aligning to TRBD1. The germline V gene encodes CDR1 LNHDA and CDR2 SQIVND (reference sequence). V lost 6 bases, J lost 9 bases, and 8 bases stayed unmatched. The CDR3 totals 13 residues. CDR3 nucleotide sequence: TGTGCCAGTAGCGACAGGGCCCTGGGGCCCCAGCATTTT. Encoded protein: CASSDRALGPQHF. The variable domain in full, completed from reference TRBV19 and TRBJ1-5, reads DGGITQSPKYLFRKEGQNVTLSCEQNLNHDAMYWYRQDPGQGLRLIYYSQIVNDFQKGDIAEGYSVSREKKESFPLTVTSAQKNPTAFYLCASSDRALGPQHFGDGTRLSIL.

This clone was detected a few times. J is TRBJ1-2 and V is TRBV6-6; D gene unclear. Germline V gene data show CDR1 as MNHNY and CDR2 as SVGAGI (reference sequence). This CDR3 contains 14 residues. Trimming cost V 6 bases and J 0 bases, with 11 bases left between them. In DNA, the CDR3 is TGTGCCAGCAGGAAGACACTAACTAACTATGGCTACACCTTC. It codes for CASRKTLTNYGYTF.

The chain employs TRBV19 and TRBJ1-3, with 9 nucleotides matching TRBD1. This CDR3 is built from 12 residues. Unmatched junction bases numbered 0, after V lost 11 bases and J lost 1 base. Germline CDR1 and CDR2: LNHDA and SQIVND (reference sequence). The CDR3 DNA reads TGTGCCGGACAGGGGTCTGGAAACACCATATATTTT. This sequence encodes CAGQGSGNTIYF.

The CDR3 DNA follows: TGTGCCAGCTCACCACGCGGGACCAATCGGATCTACGAGCAGTACTTC. It codes for CASSPRGTNRIYEQYF. The chain employs TRBV18 and TRBJ2-7; perhaps TRBD2 as D (6 bases). The V end was cut by 1 base, the J end by 3 bases, with 16 bases between. This CDR3 is built from 16 residues. Germline CDR1 is KGHSH and CDR2 is LQKENI.

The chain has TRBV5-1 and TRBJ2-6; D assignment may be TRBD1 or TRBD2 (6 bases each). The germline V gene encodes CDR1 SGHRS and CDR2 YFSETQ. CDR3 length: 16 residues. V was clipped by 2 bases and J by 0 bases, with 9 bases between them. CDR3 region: CASSLEGGSGANVLTF. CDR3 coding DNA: TGCGCCAGCAGCTTAGAGGGGGGCTCTGGGGCCAACGTCCTGACTTTC.

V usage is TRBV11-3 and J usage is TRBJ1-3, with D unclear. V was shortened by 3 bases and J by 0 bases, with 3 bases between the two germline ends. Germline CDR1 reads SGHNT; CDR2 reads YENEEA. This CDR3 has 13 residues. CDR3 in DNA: TGTGCCAGCAGCTTGGGCTCTGGAAACACCATATATTTT. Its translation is CASSLGSGNTIYF.

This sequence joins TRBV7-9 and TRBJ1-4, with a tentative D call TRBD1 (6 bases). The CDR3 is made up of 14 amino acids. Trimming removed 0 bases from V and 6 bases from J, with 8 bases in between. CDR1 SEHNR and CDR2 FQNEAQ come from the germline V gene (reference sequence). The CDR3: CASSLAQGDEKLFF. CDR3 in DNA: TGTGCCAGCAGCTTAGCACAGGGCGATGAAAAACTGTTTTTT.

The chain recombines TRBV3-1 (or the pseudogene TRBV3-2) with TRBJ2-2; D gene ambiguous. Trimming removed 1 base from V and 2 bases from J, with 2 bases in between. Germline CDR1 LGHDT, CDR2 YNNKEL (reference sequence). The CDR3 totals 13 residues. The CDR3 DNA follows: TGTGCCAGCAGCCAAGGAAACACCGGGGAGCTGTTTTTT. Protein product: CASSQGNTGELFF.

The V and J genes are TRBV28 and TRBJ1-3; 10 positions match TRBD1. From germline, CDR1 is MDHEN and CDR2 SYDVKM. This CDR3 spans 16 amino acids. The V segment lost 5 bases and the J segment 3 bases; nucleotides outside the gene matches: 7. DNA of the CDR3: TGTGCCAGCAGTCCGTCGGGACAGGGGAATGGAAACACCATATATTTT. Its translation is CASSPSGQGNGNTIYF.

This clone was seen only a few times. The CDR3 protein is CASSSPGTERHSPLHF. CDR3 DNA sequence: TGTGCCAGTAGCTCTCCCGGGACAGAAAGACATTCACCCCTCCACTTT. The chain links TRBV19 to TRBJ1-6, with 7 bases that match TRBD1. J gave up 8 bases and V 6 bases, and 13 bases lay outside the gene matches. Germline CDR1 and CDR2: LNHDA and SQIVND (reference sequence). There are 16 residues in the CDR3.